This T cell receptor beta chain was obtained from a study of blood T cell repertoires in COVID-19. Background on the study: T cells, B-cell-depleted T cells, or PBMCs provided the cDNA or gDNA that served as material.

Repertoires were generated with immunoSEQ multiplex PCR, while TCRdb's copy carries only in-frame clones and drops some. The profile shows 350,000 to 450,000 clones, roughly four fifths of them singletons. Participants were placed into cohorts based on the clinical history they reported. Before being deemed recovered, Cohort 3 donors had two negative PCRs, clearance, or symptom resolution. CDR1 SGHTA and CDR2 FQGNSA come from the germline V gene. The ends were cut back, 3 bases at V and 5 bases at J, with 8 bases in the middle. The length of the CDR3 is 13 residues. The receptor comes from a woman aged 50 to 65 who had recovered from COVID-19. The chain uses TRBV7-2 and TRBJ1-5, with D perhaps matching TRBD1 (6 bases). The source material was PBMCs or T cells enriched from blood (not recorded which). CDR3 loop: CASSLGADQPQHF. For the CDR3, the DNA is TGTGCCAGCAGCTTGGGGGCCGATCAGCCCCAGCATTTT.